This is a list of T cell receptor beta chains from one sample in a study of blood T cells in healthy people across ages. TCRdb called the 5' RACE reads again in MiXCR, with one record for every CDR3 protein. The table has roughly 1.5 million distinct CDR3 sequences, 35% to 45% seen once. Sequencing input: blood. The receptor source for this set is a woman under 30 in good health. The CDR3 runs from the conserved cysteine through the conserved F or W. D genes are given only for firm matches. Not all rows give a size; the values are once, few, many and, for expanded clones, a class.

.	TRBV29-1	.	TRBJ2-5	TGCAGCGTAGAGACAGATCGGGAGACCCAGTACTTC	CSVETDRETQYF
.	TRBV6-5	TRBD1	TRBJ2-3	TGTGCCAGCAGTTACCTCCCACCTGACAGGGCCCTGACAGATACGCAGTATTTT	CASSYLPPDRALTDTQYF
.	TRBV6-1	.	TRBJ2-1	TGTGCCAGCAGTCTCCCTGCACCCCTCGACTCCCAGCTGGATGAGCAGTTCTTC	CASSLPAPLDSQLDEQFF
many	TRBV29-1	.	TRBJ2-1	TGCAGCGTTGAAAGGGCAGGGGCATATAATGAGCAGTTCTTC	CSVERAGAYNEQFF
few	TRBV7-2	TRBD1	TRBJ1-1	TGTGCCAGCAGCAACCCGACAGGGGGCACTGAAGCTTTCTTT	CASSNPTGGTEAFF
.	TRBV4-2	TRBD1	TRBJ2-7	TGTGCCAGCAGCCAAGAAGTGACAGGGTTGGGCGAGCAGTACTTC	CASSQEVTGLGEQYF
.	TRBV3-1	.	TRBJ1-6	TGTGCCAGCAGCCAAGTATCAACGAATTCACCCCTCCACTTT	CASSQVSTNSPLHF
.	TRBV6-2/TRBV6-3	.	TRBJ2-1	TGTGCCAGCAGTTACATCTCGAGCTCCTACAATGAGCAGTTCTTC	CASSYISSSYNEQFF
few	TRBV15	TRBD2	TRBJ2-5	TGTGCCACCGCGGGAGACTCCTACAATGAGCAGTACTTC	CATAGDSYNEQYF
.	TRBV10-3	.	TRBJ2-1	TGTGCCATCAACTCAGAGGTTTCGGGCGATAGCTCCTACAATGAGCAGTTCTTC	CAINSEVSGDSSYNEQFF
once	TRBV20-1	.	TRBJ2-2	TGCAGTGCTAGTGGGCTAGCAAGGAACACCGGGGAGCTGTTTTTT	CSASGLARNTGELFF
.	TRBV5-1	TRBD2	TRBJ2-1	TGCGCCAGCAGCTTGAAGGGCGGGGGGGGAACCTACAATGAGCAGTTCTTC	CASSLKGGGGTYNEQFF
.	TRBV15	.	TRBJ1-2	TGTGCCATCAGCAGAGTGGGTGGAGGGAACTATGGCTACACCTTC	CAISRVGGGNYGYTF
.	TRBV20-1	.	TRBJ1-2	TGCAGTGCTAGAGATCAGGGATCTCGCTATGGCTACACCTTC	CSARDQGSRYGYTF
.	TRBV4-3	.	TRBJ2-1	TGCGCCAGCAGCCAAGATGTTGCGGGGCATGAGCAGTTCTTC	CASSQDVAGHEQFF
.	TRBV15	TRBD1	TRBJ2-3	TGTGCCACCAGCAGAGAAAGGGACAGGGGGCCAGATACGCAGTATTTT	CATSRERDRGPDTQYF
few	TRBV30	.	TRBJ2-1	TGTGCCTGGTCCCCGGACTTCCTCAATGAGCAGTTCTTC	CAWSPDFLNEQFF
few	TRBV9	TRBD2	TRBJ2-1	TGTGCCAGCAGCCCCCGACTAGCGGAGTACAATGAGCAGTTCTTC	CASSPRLAEYNEQFF
few	TRBV29-1	.	TRBJ2-1	TGCAGCGTTAACAACTACAGGACAGAGCAGTTCTTC	CSVNNYRTEQFF
.	TRBV6-5	.	TRBJ2-7	TGTGCCAGCAGCACCCCCTCACAGGGTTACTACGAGCAGTACTTC	CASSTPSQGYYEQYF
many	TRBV4-1	.	TRBJ2-5	TGCGCCAGCAGCCAGCTAGAGACCCAGTACTTC	CASSQLETQYF
.	TRBV29-1	.	TRBJ1-2	TGCAGCGTTGAAGATTCCGCAGTTGCAGGGATGATTCCTAACTATGGCTACACCTTC	CSVEDSAVAGMIPNYGYTF
few	TRBV7-9	.	TRBJ1-5	TGTGCCAGCAGCTTAGGCTTTGGGAATCAGCCCCAGCATTTT	CASSLGFGNQPQHF
few	TRBV20-1	.	TRBJ1-4	TGCAGTGCCAGGAAACCAGCCTCAACTAATGAAAAACTGTTTTTT	CSARKPASTNEKLFF
.	TRBV6-6	TRBD1	TRBJ1-3	TGTGCCAGCAGTTTCCCACAGGGGACCCACTCTGGAAACACCATATATTTT	CASSFPQGTHSGNTIYF
.	TRBV4-3	TRBD1	TRBJ2-4	TGCGCCAGCAGCCAAGGGACAGGGGGAGCCAAAAACATTCAGTACTTC	CASSQGTGGAKNIQYF
.	TRBV20-1	TRBD1	TRBJ2-1	TGCAGTGCTAGAGATAGCGGACAGGGAACTTCTGAGCAGTTCTTC	CSARDSGQGTSEQFF
few	TRBV6-6	.	TRBJ2-3	TGTGCCATCTACGGGAGCGGCACAGATACGCGGTATTTT	CAIYGSGTDTRYF
.	TRBV9	.	TRBJ2-2	TGTGCCAGCAGTACACTAGTCATCGGGGAGCTGTTTTTT	CASSTLVIGELFF
.	TRBV20-1	.	TRBJ1-2	TGCAGTGCTAGGTCCCGCACCTATGGCTACACCTTC	CSARSRTYGYTF
.	TRBV4-1	.	TRBJ2-7	TGCGCCAGCAGCCAAGATGGGGGGTCGGGGTACGAGCAGTACTTC	CASSQDGGSGYEQYF
.	TRBV6-2/TRBV6-3	.	TRBJ2-3	TGTGCCAGCAGCGCGGCGGGGCCTAGCACAGATACGCAGTATTTT	CASSAAGPSTDTQYF
few	TRBV6-6	.	TRBJ2-5	TGTGCCAGCAGTTATACAGAGACCCAGTACTTC	CASSYTETQYF
.	TRBV28	.	TRBJ2-7	TGTGCCAGCAGCCTTCAGAGCGAAGGGGACTACGAGCAGTACTTC	CASSLQSEGDYEQYF
.	TRBV10-3	.	TRBJ2-1	TGTGCCATCAGTGATTGGGGCAATGAGCAGTTCTTC	CAISDWGNEQFF
.	TRBV7-3	.	TRBJ2-5	TGTGCCAGCAGCTTGAGCACAGCTATACCCGAGACCCAGTACTTC	CASSLSTAIPETQYF
.	TRBV14	.	TRBJ2-1	TGTGCCAGCAGCCAACAGATGGGGTACAATGAGCAGTTCTTC	CASSQQMGYNEQFF
few	TRBV4-3	TRBD2	TRBJ2-7	TGCGCCAGCAGCCCAGGACTAGCGGGAGGTTTCGAGCAGTACTTC	CASSPGLAGGFEQYF